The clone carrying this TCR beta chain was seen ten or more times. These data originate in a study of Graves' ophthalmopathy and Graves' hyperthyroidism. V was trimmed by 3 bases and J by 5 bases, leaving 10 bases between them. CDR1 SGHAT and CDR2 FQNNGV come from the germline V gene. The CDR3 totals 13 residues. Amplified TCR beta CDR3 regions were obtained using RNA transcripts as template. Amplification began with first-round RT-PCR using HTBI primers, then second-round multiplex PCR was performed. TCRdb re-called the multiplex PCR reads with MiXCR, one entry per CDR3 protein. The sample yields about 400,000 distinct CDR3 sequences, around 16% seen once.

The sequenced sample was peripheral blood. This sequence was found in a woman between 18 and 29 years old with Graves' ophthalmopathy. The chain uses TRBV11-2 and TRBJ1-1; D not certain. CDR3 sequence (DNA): TGTGCCAGCAGCTTTATCTGGGCGACTGAAGCTTTCTTT. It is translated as CASSFIWATEAFF.